This TCR beta chain appears in the sequencing data of a study of blood T cell repertoires in COVID-19. At the level of the study: Italy, Spain and the United States were the sources of the convalescent and acute COVID-19 samples.

TCRdb's copy holds only in-frame clones and misses some; the assay was immunoSEQ multiplex PCR. The sample holds 200,000 to 300,000 clones; about nine tenths are singletons and the top ten take under 3%. CDR1 and CDR2 from the germline V gene are SNHLY and FYNNEI. Trimming took 8 bases from V and 3 from J; bases not matched to a gene: 4. The CDR3 has 13 residues. V and J are TRBV2 and TRBJ1-3, with 7 bases matching TRBD1. The sample was peripheral blood. The TCR comes from a person aged 18 to 29 with COVID-19, enrolled during active disease. The CDR3 spells CASPTGNGNTIYF. The CDR3 DNA reads TGTGCCAGCCCGACAGGGAATGGAAACACCATATATTTT.